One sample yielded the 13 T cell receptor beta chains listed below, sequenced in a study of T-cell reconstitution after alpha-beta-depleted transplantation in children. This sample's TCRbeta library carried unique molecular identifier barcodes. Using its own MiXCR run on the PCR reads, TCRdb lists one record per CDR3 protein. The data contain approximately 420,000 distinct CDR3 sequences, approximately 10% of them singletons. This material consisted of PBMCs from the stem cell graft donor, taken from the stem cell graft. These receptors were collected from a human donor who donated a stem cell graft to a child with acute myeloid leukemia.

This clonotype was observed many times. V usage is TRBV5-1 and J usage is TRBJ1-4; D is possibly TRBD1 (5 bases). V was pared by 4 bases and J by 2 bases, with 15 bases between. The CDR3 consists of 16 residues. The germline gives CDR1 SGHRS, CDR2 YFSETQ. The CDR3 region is CASSPGDVPTNEKLFF. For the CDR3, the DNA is TGCGCCAGCAGCCCCGGGGACGTCCCGACTAATGAAAAACTGTTTTTT.

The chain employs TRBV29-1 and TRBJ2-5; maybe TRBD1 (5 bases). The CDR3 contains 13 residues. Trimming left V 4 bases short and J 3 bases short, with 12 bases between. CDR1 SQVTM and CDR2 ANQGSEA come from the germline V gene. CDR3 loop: CSVVSWGEETQYF. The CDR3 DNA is TGCAGCGTTGTTAGCTGGGGCGAAGAGACCCAGTACTTC.

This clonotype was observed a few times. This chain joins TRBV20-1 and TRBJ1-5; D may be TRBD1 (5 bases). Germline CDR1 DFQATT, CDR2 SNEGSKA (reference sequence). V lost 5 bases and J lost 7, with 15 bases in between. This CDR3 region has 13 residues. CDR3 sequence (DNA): TGCAGTGCTCAAAGGCGAGGGGACCAGCCCCAGCATTTT. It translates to CSAQRRGDQPQHF.

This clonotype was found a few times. Here the CDR3 reads CAWTPGLWGEKLFF. The CDR3 DNA sequence: TGTGCCTGGACCCCGGGACTCTGGGGGGAAAAACTGTTTTTT. The gene calls are TRBV30 and TRBJ1-4, with D perhaps TRBD1 (5 bases). This CDR3 has 14 residues. V was pared by 4 bases and J by 8 bases, with 17 bases between. The V gene's germline CDR1 is GTSNPN and CDR2 SVGIG (reference sequence).

CDR3 sequence (DNA): TGCAGTGCTAGCACAGGGGTTGGTTGGTTCACTGAAGCTTTCTTT. Its protein is CSASTGVGWFTEAFF. The gene calls are TRBV20-1 and TRBJ1-1; 7 bases agree with TRBD1. V dropped 3 bases and J dropped 4; count of bases not matched to a gene: 11. This CDR3 has 15 residues. Germline V lookup: CDR1 DFQATT, CDR2 SNEGSKA (reference sequence).

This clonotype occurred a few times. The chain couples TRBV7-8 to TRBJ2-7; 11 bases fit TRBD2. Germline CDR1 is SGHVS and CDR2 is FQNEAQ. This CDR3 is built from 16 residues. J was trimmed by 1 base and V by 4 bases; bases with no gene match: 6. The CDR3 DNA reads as TGTGCCAGCAGCTCAACCGGGACTAGCGGATCCTACGAGCAGTACTTC. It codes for CASSSTGTSGSYEQYF. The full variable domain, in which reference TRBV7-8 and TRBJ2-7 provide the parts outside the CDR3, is GAGVSQSPRYKVAKRGQDVALRCDPISGHVSLFWYQQALGQGPEFLTYFQNEAQLDKSGLPSDRFFAERPEGSVSTLKIQRTQQEDSAVYLCASSSTGTSGSYEQYFGPGTRLTVT.

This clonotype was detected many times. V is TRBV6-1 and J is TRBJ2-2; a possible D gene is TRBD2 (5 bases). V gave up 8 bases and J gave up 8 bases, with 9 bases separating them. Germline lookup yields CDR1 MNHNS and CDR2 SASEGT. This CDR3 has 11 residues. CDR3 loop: CASEGGGELFF. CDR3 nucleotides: TGTGCCAGCGAAGGAGGAGGGGAGCTGTTTTTT.

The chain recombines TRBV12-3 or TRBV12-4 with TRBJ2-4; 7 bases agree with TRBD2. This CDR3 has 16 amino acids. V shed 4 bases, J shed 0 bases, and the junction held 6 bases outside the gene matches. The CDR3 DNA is TGTGCCAGCAGTTCAATGGCGGGGGTAGCCAAAAACATTCAGTACTTC. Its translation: CASSSMAGVAKNIQYF.

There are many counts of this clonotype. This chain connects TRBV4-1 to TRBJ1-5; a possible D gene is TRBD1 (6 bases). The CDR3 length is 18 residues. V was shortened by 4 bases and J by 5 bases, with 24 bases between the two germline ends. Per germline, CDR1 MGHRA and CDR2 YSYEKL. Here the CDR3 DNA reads TGCGCCAGCAGCCTGTTTCCAGACGGGACATCTCGTTATCAGCCCCAGCATTTT. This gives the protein CASSLFPDGTSRYQPQHF.

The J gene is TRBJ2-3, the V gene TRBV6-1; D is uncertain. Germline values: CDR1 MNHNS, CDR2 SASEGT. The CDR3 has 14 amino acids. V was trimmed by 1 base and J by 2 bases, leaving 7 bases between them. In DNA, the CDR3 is TGTGCCAGCAGTGAAGGGGCACACACAGATACGCAGTATTTT. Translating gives CASSEGAHTDTQYF.

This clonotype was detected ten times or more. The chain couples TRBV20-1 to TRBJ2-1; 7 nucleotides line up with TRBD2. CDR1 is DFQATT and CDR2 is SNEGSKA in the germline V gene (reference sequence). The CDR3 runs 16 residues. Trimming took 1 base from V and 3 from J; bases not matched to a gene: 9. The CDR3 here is CSARATSSPDYNEQFF. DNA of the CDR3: TGCAGTGCTAGAGCGACTAGCTCGCCGGACTACAATGAGCAGTTCTTC.

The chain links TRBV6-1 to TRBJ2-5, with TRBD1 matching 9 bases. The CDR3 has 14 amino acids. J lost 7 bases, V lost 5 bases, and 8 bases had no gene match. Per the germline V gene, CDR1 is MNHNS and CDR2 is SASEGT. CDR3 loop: CASSRDREKGTQYF. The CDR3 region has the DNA TGTGCCAGCAGTCGGGACAGGGAAAAGGGGACCCAGTACTTC.

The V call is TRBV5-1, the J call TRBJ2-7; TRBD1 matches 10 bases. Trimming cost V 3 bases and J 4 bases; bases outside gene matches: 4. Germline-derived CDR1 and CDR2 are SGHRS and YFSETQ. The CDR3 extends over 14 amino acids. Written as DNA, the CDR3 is TGCGCCAGCAGCTGGGGGACAGGGGCTTACGAGCAGTACGTC. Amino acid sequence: CASSWGTGAYEQYV.